This T cell receptor beta chain was captured by sequencing in a study of T cell changes during pregnancy in multiple sclerosis. There are 15 residues in the CDR3. Some clones are missing from TCRdb's copy, which holds only in-frame ones; the method was immunoSEQ multiplex PCR. Of over 35,000 clones in the sample, about 92% were seen once. The receptor comes from a female donor with multiple sclerosis, enrolled in a pregnancy study. The chain carries TRBV21-1 and TRBJ1-3; the D call TRBD1 from the table was never checked on the DNA. TRBV21-1 is deemed a pseudogene. The input for sequencing was peripheral blood, taken before pregnancy. The CDR3 sequence is CASSTPGQAGNTIYF. The CDR3 bases are TGTGCCAGCAGCACCCCGGGACAAGCTGGAAACACCATATATTTT.